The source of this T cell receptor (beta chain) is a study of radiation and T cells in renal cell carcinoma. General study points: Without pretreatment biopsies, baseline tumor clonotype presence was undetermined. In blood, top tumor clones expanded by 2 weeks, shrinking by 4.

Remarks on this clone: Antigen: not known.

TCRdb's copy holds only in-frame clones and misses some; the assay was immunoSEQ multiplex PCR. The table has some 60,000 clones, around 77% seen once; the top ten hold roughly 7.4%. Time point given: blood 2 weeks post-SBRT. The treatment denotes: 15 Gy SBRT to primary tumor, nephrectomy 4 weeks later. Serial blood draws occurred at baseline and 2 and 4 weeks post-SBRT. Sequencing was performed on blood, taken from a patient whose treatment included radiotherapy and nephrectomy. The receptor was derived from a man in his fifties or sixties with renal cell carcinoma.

CDR3 sequence (DNA): TGTGCCAGCATGGGCACCCCCTACGAGCAGTACTTC. Residues: CASMGTPYEQYF. The V and J genes are TRBV6-1 and TRBJ2-7; D uncertain. Trimming shortened V by 7 bases and J by 2 bases, and 9 bases separated the two germline ends. CDR3 length: 12 amino acids. Germline loops: CDR1 MNHNS, CDR2 SASEGT.